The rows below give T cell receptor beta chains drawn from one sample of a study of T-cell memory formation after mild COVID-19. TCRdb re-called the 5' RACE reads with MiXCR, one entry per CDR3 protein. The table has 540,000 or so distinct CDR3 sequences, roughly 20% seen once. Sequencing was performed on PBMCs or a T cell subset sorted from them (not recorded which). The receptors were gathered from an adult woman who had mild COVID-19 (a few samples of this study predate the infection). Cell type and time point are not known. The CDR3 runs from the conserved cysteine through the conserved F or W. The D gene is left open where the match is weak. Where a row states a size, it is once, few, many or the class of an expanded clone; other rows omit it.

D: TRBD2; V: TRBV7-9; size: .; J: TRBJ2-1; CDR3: CASSTTSGGANEQFF; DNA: TGTGCCAGCAGCACGACTAGCGGGGGGGCCAATGAGCAGTTCTTC
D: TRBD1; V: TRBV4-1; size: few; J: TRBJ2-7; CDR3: CASSQGDRGLDEQYF; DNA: TGCGCCAGCAGCCAAGGGGACAGGGGGTTGGACGAGCAGTACTTC
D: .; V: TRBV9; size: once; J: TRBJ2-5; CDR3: CASSVGAVSGGETQYF; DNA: TGTGCCAGCAGCGTAGGGGCAGTATCAGGTGGAGAGACCCAGTACTTC
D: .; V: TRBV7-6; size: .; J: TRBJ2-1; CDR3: CASSTYSSTVGEQFF; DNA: TGTGCCAGCAGCACCTACTCGAGCACCGTAGGTGAGCAGTTCTTC
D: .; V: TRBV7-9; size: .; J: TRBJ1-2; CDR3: CASSLWDKSNGYTF; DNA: TGTGCCAGCAGCTTATGGGACAAATCCAATGGCTACACCTTC
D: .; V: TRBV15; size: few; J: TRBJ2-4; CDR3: CATSKGGAGAKNIQYF; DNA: TGTGCCACCAGCAAGGGGGGCGCGGGGGCCAAAAACATTCAGTACTTC
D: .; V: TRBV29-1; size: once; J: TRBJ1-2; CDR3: CSVEGPWGSLNYGYTF; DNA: TGCAGCGTTGAAGGCCCTTGGGGCAGTCTGAACTATGGCTACACCTTC
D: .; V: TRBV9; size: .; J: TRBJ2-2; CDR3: CASSVGWGGTGELFF; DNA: TGTGCCAGCAGCGTAGGGTGGGGTGGCACCGGGGAGCTGTTTTTT
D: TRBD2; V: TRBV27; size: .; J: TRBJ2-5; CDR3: CASSLFGGDGETQYF; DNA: TGTGCCAGCAGTTTATTCGGGGGGGATGGGGAGACCCAGTACTTC
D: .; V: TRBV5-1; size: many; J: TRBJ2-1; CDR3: CASSLGDNEQFF; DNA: TGCGCCAGCAGCTTGGGAGACAATGAGCAGTTCTTC
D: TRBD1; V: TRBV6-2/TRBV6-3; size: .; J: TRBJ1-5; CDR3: CASRGYGTGVSNQPQHF; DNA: TGTGCCAGCAGGGGTTATGGGACAGGAGTTAGCAATCAGCCCCAGCATTTT
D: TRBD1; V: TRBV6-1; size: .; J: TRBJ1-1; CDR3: CASTLDRDYTEAFF; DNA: TGTGCCAGCACATTGGACAGGGACTACACTGAAGCTTTCTTT
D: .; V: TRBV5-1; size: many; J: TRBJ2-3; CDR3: CASSFRTARGDTQYF; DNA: TGCGCCAGCAGCTTTCGGACAGCCCGAGGAGATACGCAGTATTTT
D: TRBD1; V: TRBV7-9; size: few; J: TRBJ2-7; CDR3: CASSLSDRATYEQYF; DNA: TGTGCCAGCAGCTTATCCGACAGGGCCACCTACGAGCAGTACTTC
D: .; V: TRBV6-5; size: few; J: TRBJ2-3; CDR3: CASKGRASDTQYF; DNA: TGTGCCAGCAAGGGCAGGGCTTCAGATACGCAGTATTTT
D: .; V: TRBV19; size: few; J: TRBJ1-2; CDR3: CASSYDRSTYGYTF; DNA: TGTGCCAGTAGTTACGACAGGAGTACCTATGGCTACACCTTC
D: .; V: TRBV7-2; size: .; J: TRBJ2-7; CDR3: CASSFTGSPGGYEQYF; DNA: TGTGCCAGCAGCTTTACCGGGAGCCCCGGAGGCTACGAGCAGTACTTC
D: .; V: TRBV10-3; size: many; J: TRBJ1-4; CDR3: CAISVGRGGGTTNEKLFF; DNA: TGTGCCATCAGTGTCGGCAGGGGAGGAGGAACAACTAATGAAAAACTGTTTTTT
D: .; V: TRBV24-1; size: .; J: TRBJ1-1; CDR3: CATSDPIRGRAFF; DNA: TGTGCCACCAGTGATCCGATCCGGGGGCGAGCTTTCTTT
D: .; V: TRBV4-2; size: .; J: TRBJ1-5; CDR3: CASSQNTRQGNQPQHF; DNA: TGTGCCAGCAGCCAGAACACCCGACAGGGCAATCAGCCCCAGCATTTT
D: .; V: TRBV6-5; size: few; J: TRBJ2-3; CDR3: CASRGTKGRSTDTQYF; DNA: TGTGCCAGCAGAGGAACCAAGGGACGGAGCACAGATACGCAGTATTTT
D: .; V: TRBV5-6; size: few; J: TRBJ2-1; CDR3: CASSLQWVEHIYNEQFF; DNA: TGTGCCAGCAGCTTGCAGTGGGTCGAACATATTTACAATGAGCAGTTCTTC
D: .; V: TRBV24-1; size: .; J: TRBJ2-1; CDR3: CATSPGLSYNEQFF; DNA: TGTGCCACCAGTCCGGGACTTTCCTACAATGAGCAGTTCTTC
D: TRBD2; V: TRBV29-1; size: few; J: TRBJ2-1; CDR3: CSVEGLAGGAEQFF; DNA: TGCAGCGTTGAAGGACTAGCGGGGGGCGCCGAGCAGTTCTTC
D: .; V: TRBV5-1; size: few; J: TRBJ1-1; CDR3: CASSWGTGYTEAFF; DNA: TGCGCCAGCAGCTGGGGGACGGGGTACACTGAAGCTTTCTTT
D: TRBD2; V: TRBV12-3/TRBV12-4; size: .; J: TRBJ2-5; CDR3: CASSLWRGGQETQYF; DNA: TGTGCCAGCAGTTTGTGGCGGGGGGGCCAAGAGACCCAGTACTTC
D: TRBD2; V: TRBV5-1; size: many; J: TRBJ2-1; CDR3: CASSFQAGAYNEQFF; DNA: TGCGCCAGCAGCTTTCAAGCGGGGGCTTACAATGAGCAGTTCTTC
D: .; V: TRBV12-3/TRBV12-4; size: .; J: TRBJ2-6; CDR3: CASAPLAASGANVLTF; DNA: TGTGCCAGCGCCCCACTAGCTGCCTCTGGGGCCAACGTCCTGACTTTC
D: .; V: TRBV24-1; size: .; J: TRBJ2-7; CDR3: CATGPRGLDEQYF; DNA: TGTGCCACCGGTCCCAGGGGTCTCGACGAGCAGTACTTC
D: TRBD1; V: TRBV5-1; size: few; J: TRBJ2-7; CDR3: CASSPGDRVTYEQYF; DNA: TGCGCCAGCAGCCCGGGGGACAGGGTAACCTACGAGCAGTACTTC
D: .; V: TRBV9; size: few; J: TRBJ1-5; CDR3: CASSVARGGNQPQHF; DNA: TGTGCCAGCAGCGTAGCCAGGGGAGGCAATCAGCCCCAGCATTTT
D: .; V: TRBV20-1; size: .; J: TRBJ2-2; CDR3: CSARSAGALLLFF; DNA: TGCAGTGCTAGAAGTGCGGGGGCCCTTCTGCTGTTTTTT
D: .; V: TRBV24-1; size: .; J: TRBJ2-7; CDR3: CATSVDSSYEQYF; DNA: TGTGCCACCAGTGTTGACAGCTCCTACGAGCAGTACTTC
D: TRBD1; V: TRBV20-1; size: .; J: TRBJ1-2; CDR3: CSARDVTGNNYGYTF; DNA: TGCAGTGCTAGAGACGTGACAGGGAATAACTATGGCTACACCTTC
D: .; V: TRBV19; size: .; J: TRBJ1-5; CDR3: CASSTWPRYQPQHF; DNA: TGTGCCAGTAGTACATGGCCACGTTATCAGCCCCAGCATTTT
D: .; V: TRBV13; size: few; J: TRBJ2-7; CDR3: CASSRLEALREQYF; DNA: TGTGCCAGCAGCAGACTGGAGGCCCTAAGGGAGCAGTACTTC
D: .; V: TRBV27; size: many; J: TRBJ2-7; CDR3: CASGQWGSPVEQYF; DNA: TGTGCCAGCGGACAGTGGGGGAGCCCTGTCGAGCAGTACTTC
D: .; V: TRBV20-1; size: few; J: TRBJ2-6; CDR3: CSASVSGANVLTF; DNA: TGCAGTGCTAGTGTGTCTGGGGCCAACGTCCTGACTTTC
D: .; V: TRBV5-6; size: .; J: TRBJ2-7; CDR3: CASSSVGRYEQYF; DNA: TGTGCCAGCAGCAGCGTGGGGAGGTACGAGCAGTACTTC
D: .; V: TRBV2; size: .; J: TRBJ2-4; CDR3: CASSPIGKNIQYF; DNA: TGTGCCAGCAGCCCCATCGGGAAAAACATTCAGTACTTC
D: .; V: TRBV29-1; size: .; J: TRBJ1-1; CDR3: CSVEPGIEAFF; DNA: TGCAGCGTTGAACCGGGTATTGAAGCTTTCTTT
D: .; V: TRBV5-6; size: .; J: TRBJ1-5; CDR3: CASSLSHGYNQPQHF; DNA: TGTGCCAGCAGCTTGAGCCATGGATACAATCAGCCCCAGCATTTT
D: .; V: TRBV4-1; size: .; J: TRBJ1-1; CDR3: CASSQDPLPDTEAFF; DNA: TGCGCCAGCAGCCAAGACCCTCTCCCAGACACTGAAGCTTTCTTT
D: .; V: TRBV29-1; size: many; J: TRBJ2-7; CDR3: CSVRPRRSSSYEQYF; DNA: TGCAGCGTTCGCCCCCGGAGGTCATCCTCCTACGAGCAGTACTTC
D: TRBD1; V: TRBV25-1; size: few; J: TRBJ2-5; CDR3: CATARQGASGETQYF; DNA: TGTGCCACCGCCAGACAGGGTGCGTCTGGAGAGACCCAGTACTTC
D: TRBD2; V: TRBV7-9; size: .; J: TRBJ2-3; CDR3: CASSFGAGTDTQYF; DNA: TGTGCCAGCAGTTTCGGAGCGGGGACAGATACGCAGTATTTT
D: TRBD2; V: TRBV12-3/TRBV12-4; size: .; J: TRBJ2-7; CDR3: CASSLERREFHEQYF; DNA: TGTGCCAGCAGTTTAGAGCGGCGGGAGTTCCACGAGCAGTACTTC
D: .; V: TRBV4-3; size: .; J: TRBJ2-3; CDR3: CASSQDRSGVPPDTQYF; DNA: TGCGCCAGCAGCCAAGATCGGTCGGGAGTCCCGCCAGATACGCAGTATTTT
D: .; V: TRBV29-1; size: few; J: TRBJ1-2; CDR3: CSVEDSTRGYGYTF; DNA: TGCAGCGTTGAAGATTCGACCCGGGGCTATGGCTACACCTTC
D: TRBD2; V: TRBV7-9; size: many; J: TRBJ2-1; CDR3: CASSLGLAGEQFF; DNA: TGTGCCAGCAGCTTGGGACTAGCAGGGGAGCAGTTCTTC
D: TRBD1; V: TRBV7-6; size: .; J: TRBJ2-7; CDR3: CASSNRDRDYEQYF; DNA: TGTGCCAGCAGCAACCGGGACAGGGACTACGAGCAGTACTTC
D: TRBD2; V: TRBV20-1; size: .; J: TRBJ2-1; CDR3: CSATGLAGGVEQFF; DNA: TGCAGTGCTACGGGACTAGCGGGAGGAGTTGAGCAGTTCTTC
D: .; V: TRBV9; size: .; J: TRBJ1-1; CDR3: CASSVEQGTEAFF; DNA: TGTGCCAGCAGCGTAGAACAGGGCACTGAAGCTTTCTTT
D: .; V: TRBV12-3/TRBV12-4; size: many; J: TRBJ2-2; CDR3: CASSLMRNTGELFF; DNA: TGTGCCAGCAGTTTAATGCGGAACACCGGGGAGCTGTTTTTT
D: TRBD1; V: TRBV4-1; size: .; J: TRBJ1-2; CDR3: CASSQLGGQGYGYTF; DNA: TGCGCCAGCAGCCAACTCGGGGGACAGGGCTATGGCTACACCTTC